Listed here are 21 T cell receptor beta chains from one sample, sequenced in a study of blood T cell repertoires in COVID-19. TCRdb's table, derived via immunoSEQ multiplex PCR, lists solely in-frame clones and lacks some. Seen here are some 280,000 clones, around nine tenths observed once, and the top ten hold 0.85% to 0.95%. The sample comprised peripheral blood. All receptors derive from a middle-aged woman who had recovered from COVID-19.

This sequence joins TRBV19 and TRBJ2-7; 12 bases align to TRBD2. Germline CDR1 and CDR2: LNHDA and SQIVND (reference sequence). The trim removed 4 bases at V and 5 bases at J, leaving 6 bases unmatched. The CDR3 sequence is 15 residues long. The CDR3 nucleotides read TGTGCCAGTAGTAACCGACTAGCGGGAGATCACGAGCAGTACTTC. Translated: CASSNRLAGDHEQYF.

This chain connects TRBV28 to TRBJ2-1; perhaps TRBD2 as D (5 bases). CDR3 length: 14 residues. Trimming stripped 5 bases from V and 8 bases from J, with 16 bases between. Per the germline V gene, CDR1 is MDHEN and CDR2 is SYDVKM. DNA for the CDR3: TGTGCCAGCAGTCCCCAACTCGAGAGGGATGAGCAGTTCTTC. Translation gives CASSPQLERDEQFF.

J is TRBJ1-1 and V is TRBV10-3; D might be TRBD1 (6 bases). The CDR3 runs 14 residues. Germline V gene data show CDR1 as ENHRY and CDR2 as SYGVKD. The V gene lost 6 bases and the J gene lost 4 bases, with 15 bases spanning the gap. CDR3 nucleotide sequence: TGTGCCATCAGCCTCCAGGGAGGGGGCACTGAAGCTTTCTTT. Residues: CAISLQGGGTEAFF.

The chain carries TRBV6-6 and TRBJ2-3; D is perhaps TRBD1 (5 bases). Germline-derived CDR1 and CDR2 are MNHNY and SVGAGI (reference sequence). The CDR3 sequence is 16 residues long. V shed 2 bases and J shed 7 bases, with 19 bases lying between them. In DNA, the CDR3 is TGTGCCAGCAGTTACCTCGGTTATGCAGGGTCGAATACGCAGTATTTT. Protein: CASSYLGYAGSNTQYF.

This chain connects TRBV7-8 to TRBJ2-7; TRBD1 matches 8 bases. The germline V gene encodes CDR1 SGHVS and CDR2 FQNEAQ. The trim removed 5 bases at V and 5 bases at J, leaving 8 bases unmatched. The CDR3 extends over 14 amino acids. The CDR3 here is CASSREDRVHEQYF. The CDR3 coding sequence is TGTGCCAGCAGCCGAGAGGACAGGGTCCACGAGCAGTACTTC.

CDR3 protein: CASTQPFGGRAARTDTQYF. In nucleotides, the CDR3 is TGTGCCAGCACCCAGCCCTTTGGCGGGAGGGCCGCTCGCACAGATACGCAGTATTTT. J is TRBJ2-3 and V is TRBV7-2, with 9 bases lining up with TRBD2. The V segment lost 7 bases and the J segment 1 base; nucleotides outside the gene matches: 18. The CDR3 runs 19 residues. Germline V gene lookup returns CDR1 SGHTA and CDR2 FQGNSA.

The chain links TRBV7-9 to TRBJ2-1, with 14 positions matching TRBD2. The germline V gene has CDR1 SEHNR and CDR2 FQNEAQ (reference sequence). The CDR3 consists of 15 residues. With 5 bases clipped from V and 8 bases from J, the junction kept 5 bases outside the gene matches. CDR3 residues: CASSVGLAGEDEQFF. The CDR3 DNA reads as TGTGCCAGCAGCGTGGGACTAGCGGGAGAGGATGAGCAGTTCTTC. The entire variable domain, with the rest obtained from reference TRBV7-9 and TRBJ2-1, is as follows: DTGVSQNPRHKITKRGQNVTFRCDPISEHNRLYWYRQTLGQGPEFLTYFQNEAQLEKSRLLSDRFSAERPKGSFSTLEIQRTEQGDSAMYLCASSVGLAGEDEQFFGPGTRLTVL.

On this clone itself: Mismatch with germline at one junction end may stem from a read error. The rearrangement uses TRBV7-7 and TRBJ2-5, with a possible D match to TRBD1 (6 bases). Germline lookup yields CDR1 SSHAT and CDR2 FNYEAQ (reference sequence). This CDR3 is built from 18 residues. The CDR3 sequence: CASSLNGWTEEPQETQYF. The CDR3 coding sequence is TGTGCTAGCAGCTTAAACGGTTGGACAGAGGAGCCTCAAGAGACCCAGTACTTC.

V and J are TRBV15 and TRBJ2-7; TRBD1 agrees at 9 bases. The CDR3 length is 17 residues. CDR1 and CDR2 (germline): LNHNV, YYDKDF (reference sequence). The J segment lost 0 bases and the V segment lost 4 bases, leaving 10 bases of the junction unmatched. The CDR3 sequence is CATSNLRDRDFSYEQYF. The CDR3 DNA reads TGTGCCACCAGCAACCTCCGGGACAGGGATTTCTCCTACGAGCAGTACTTC.

This clone appeared a single time. The chain recombines TRBV3-1 (or the pseudogene TRBV3-2) with TRBJ1-2; a possible D gene is TRBD1 (6 bases). Germline-derived CDR1 and CDR2 are LGHDT and YNNKEL (reference sequence). The CDR3 is 14 residues long. The germline V and J ends were trimmed by 6 bases and 4 bases, with 15 bases remaining between them. The CDR3 region has the DNA TGTGCCAGCAGGCTACAGGGCGACTTCTATGGCTACACCTTC. Translated, it gives CASRLQGDFYGYTF.

V is TRBV30 and J is TRBJ1-2; D unresolved. The V and J ends lost 3 bases and 6 bases respectively, with 17 bases between them. Germline assignment: CDR1 GTSNPN and CDR2 SVGIG (reference sequence). The CDR3 extends over 14 amino acids. CDR3 residues: CAWRDSEWGNGYTF. The CDR3 bases are TGTGCCTGGAGGGACTCTGAGTGGGGAAATGGCTACACCTTC.

The chain combines TRBV20-1 with TRBJ2-7, with 7 bases that match TRBD1. The germline gives CDR1 DFQATT, CDR2 SNEGSKA (reference sequence). J was trimmed by 6 bases and V by 3 bases; bases with no gene match: 14. The CDR3 is made up of 15 amino acids. In DNA form, the CDR3 reads TGCAGTGCTAGTCCCGACAGGGCCCTATTGAGCGAGCAGTACTTC. This gives the protein CSASPDRALLSEQYF.

This chain joins TRBV4-1 and TRBJ2-7, with D possibly matching TRBD1 (10 bases). The V gene lost 5 bases and the J gene lost 3 bases, with 26 bases spanning the gap. This CDR3 comprises 18 residues. The germline V gene has CDR1 MGHRA and CDR2 YSYEKL. CDR3 amino acids: CASSAGGTLGQGFYEQYF. The CDR3 DNA reads TGCGCCAGCAGCGCGGGGGGGACATTGGGACAGGGGTTCTACGAGCAGTACTTC.

V usage is TRBV7-9 and J usage is TRBJ2-1; 7 bases fit TRBD2. The CDR3 sequence is 17 residues long. Germline assignment: CDR1 SEHNR and CDR2 FQNEAQ (reference sequence). V shed 3 bases and J 2 bases; nucleotides not matched to a gene: 10. The CDR3, as DNA: TGTGCCAGCAGCTTTAATTCGGGGGAGGGTCCCTACAATGAGCAGTTCTTC. Encoded protein: CASSFNSGEGPYNEQFF.

The genes are TRBV2 and TRBJ2-3, with 7 bases matching TRBD2. This CDR3 has 16 amino acids. Per the germline V gene, CDR1 is SNHLY and CDR2 is FYNNEI. V was pared by 3 bases and J by 1 base, with 7 bases of the junction left unmatched. This CDR3 reads CASSDWEGGGTDTQYF. In nucleotides, the CDR3 is TGTGCCAGCAGTGATTGGGAGGGCGGCGGCACAGATACGCAGTATTTT.

This clone was counted once. The chain has TRBV6-5 and TRBJ1-5; the D gene is possibly TRBD1 (5 bases). V lost 6 bases to trimming and J lost 2 bases, with 11 bases between them. Germline V gene data show CDR1 as MNHEY and CDR2 as SVGAGI. The CDR3 covers 14 residues. The CDR3 sequence: CASRTAQGNQPQHF. The CDR3 coding sequence is TGTGCCAGCAGGACAGCCCAGGGCAATCAGCCCCAGCATTTT.

The chain is built from TRBV14 and TRBJ2-1; a possible D gene is TRBD2 (5 bases). Per germline, CDR1 SGHDN and CDR2 FVKESK. Deletions cut 0 bases from V and 1 base from J, with 7 bases between. The CDR3 is 15 amino acids. CDR3 nucleotide sequence: TGTGCCAGCAGCCAAGATGCGGGTTCCTACAATGAGCAGTTCTTC. Translated: CASSQDAGSYNEQFF.

This rearrangement joins TRBV12-3 or TRBV12-4 to TRBJ2-1; D unresolved. V was shortened by 4 bases and J by 10 bases, with 8 bases between the two germline ends. CDR3 length: 11 amino acids. The chain's CDR3 is CASSSRMEQFF. The CDR3 DNA is TGTGCCAGCAGTTCCCGTATGGAGCAGTTCTTC.

The rearrangement joins TRBV11-2 to TRBJ1-4; D remains ambiguous. The CDR3 has 15 amino acids. Trimming stripped 0 bases from V and 3 bases from J, with 8 bases between. Germline CDR1 reads SGHAT; CDR2 reads FQNNGV. The CDR3 nucleotides are TGTGCCAGCAGCTTAGATCTTTGGCCTAATGAAAAACTGTTTTTT. Residues: CASSLDLWPNEKLFF.

The CDR3, as DNA: TGTGCCAGCCGGGGAGCGAACACCGGGGAGCTGTTTTTT. Translation gives CASRGANTGELFF. This chain uses TRBV12-3 or TRBV12-4 with TRBJ2-2; D perhaps matches TRBD2 (5 bases). CDR3 size: 13 residues. The V end was cut by 8 bases, the J end by 0 bases, with 7 bases between.

The CDR3 loop is CASSRGTEAFF. In DNA, the CDR3 is TGTGCCAGCAGTCGGGGAACTGAAGCTTTCTTT. The chain combines TRBV11-1 with TRBJ1-1; no definite D call. Trimming stripped 6 bases from V and 5 bases from J, with 7 bases between. Germline V CDR1 and CDR2: SGHAT, FQDESV (reference sequence). This CDR3 has 11 amino acids.